These 19 T cell receptor beta chains came from one sample sequenced in a study of cytomegalovirus exposure and HLA in healthy donors. 60 Vbeta and 13 Jbeta primers were used in PCR. The repertoire was sequenced with immunoSEQ multiplex PCR; TCRdb's copy has only in-frame clones and lacks some. The table has 14,000 or so clones, roughly 63% seen once. Sequences were obtained from PBMCs. The receptors were sampled from a woman in her fifties or sixties in good health and CMV-seropositive.

The J gene is TRBJ2-6, the V gene TRBV6-6; D not resolved. CDR3 length equals 13 residues. CDR1 is MNHNY, CDR2 SVGAGI, per germline (reference sequence). The V end lost 3 bases, the J end lost 16 bases, and 16 bases lay between the germline ends. CDR3 bases: TGTGCCAGCAGTTATATCCGGCAAGCGTATCTGACTTTC. It is translated as CASSYIRQAYLTF.

The CDR3 region has the DNA TGCGCCAGCAGCCCCTACGACAGGGCTCGGACTGAAGCTTTCTTT. It yields the protein CASSPYDRARTEAFF. The chain combines TRBV4-1 with TRBJ1-1, with 7 positions matching TRBD1. Germline trimming cut 4 bases from V and 5 bases from J; bases unmatched to any gene: 10. Germline assignment: CDR1 MGHRA and CDR2 YSYEKL. The CDR3 is 15 amino acids.

There are a few counts of this clone. The chain has TRBV29-1 and TRBJ2-5; D not certain. The length of the CDR3 is 12 residues. Germline loops: CDR1 SQVTM, CDR2 ANQGSEA. Trimming pared 1 base from V and 5 bases from J, leaving 8 bases between. CDR3: CSVEAVSETQYF. Written as DNA, the CDR3 is TGCAGCGTTGAAGCGGTTTCGGAGACCCAGTACTTC.

V gene TRBV5-1 combines with J gene TRBJ1-5; D gene ambiguous. CDR1 and CDR2 from the germline V gene are SGHRS and YFSETQ. The V end lost 0 bases, the J end lost 6 bases, and 7 bases lay between the germline ends. This CDR3 region has 13 residues. CDR3 sequence (DNA): TGCGCCAGCAGCTTGGAACGGGGTCAGCCCCAGCATTTT. Translated: CASSLERGQPQHF.

The chain recombines TRBV6-6 with TRBJ1-1; D call uncertain. CDR3 length: 11 amino acids. The germline CDR1 and CDR2 sequences are MNHNY and SVGAGI (reference sequence). V was trimmed by 2 bases and J by 8 bases, leaving 6 bases between them. The DNA of the CDR3 is TGTGCCAGCAGTTACCGAGCGGAAGCTTTCTTT. Translation: CASSYRAEAFF.

The rearrangement joins TRBV7-6 to TRBJ2-7; 8 bases fit TRBD1. Germline assignment: CDR1 SGHVS and CDR2 FNYEAQ. J lost 6 bases, V lost 5 bases, and 6 bases had no gene match. The CDR3 covers 13 residues. The CDR3, as DNA: TGTGCCAGCAGCCGAACCGACAGGGGCGAGCAGTACTTC. Its protein product is CASSRTDRGEQYF.

This chain joins TRBV11-2 and TRBJ2-2; D is uncertain. In germline, CDR1 is SGHAT, CDR2 FQNNGV. With 6 bases removed from V and 4 bases from J, the gap between germline ends came to 12 bases. CDR3 length equals 14 residues. This chain's CDR3 is CASRVGSGTGELFF. For the CDR3, the DNA is TGTGCCAGCAGAGTGGGTTCGGGCACCGGGGAGCTGTTTTTT.

The chain recombines TRBV5-1 with TRBJ2-7; TRBD2 matches 7 bases. Germline V CDR1 and CDR2: SGHRS, YFSETQ. V gave up 0 bases and J gave up 7 bases; unmatched junction bases: 10. The CDR3 length is 15 residues. This chain's CDR3 is CASSLDLRENGEQYF. The CDR3 DNA reads as TGCGCCAGCAGCTTGGACTTGCGGGAGAATGGTGAGCAGTACTTC.

The V and J genes are TRBV4-2 and TRBJ1-1; maybe TRBD1 (6 bases). V was shortened by 0 bases and J by 0 bases, with 20 bases between the two germline ends. CDR1 is LGHNA and CDR2 is YNFKEQ in the germline V gene. The CDR3 is made up of 19 amino acids. This CDR3 reads CASSQEGGKRDTLNTEAFF. The CDR3 DNA reads as TGTGCCAGCAGCCAAGAGGGTGGGAAACGGGACACTTTGAACACTGAAGCTTTCTTT.

This sequence joins TRBV16 and TRBJ2-7, with D possibly being TRBD1 (6 bases). Germline V gives CDR1 KGHSY, CDR2 FQNENV. Trimming shortened V by 7 bases and J by 4 bases, and 14 bases separated the two germline ends. CDR3 length: 13 residues. Written as DNA, the CDR3 is TGTGCCAGCACCCCGGGACACACATACGAGCAGTACTTC. Translated, it gives CASTPGHTYEQYF. Full variable domain (rest looked up from reference TRBV16 and TRBJ2-7): GEEVAQTPKHLVRGEGQKAKLYCAPIKGHSYVFWYQQVLKNEFKFLISFQNENVFDETGMPKERFSAKCLPNSPCSLEIQATKLEDSAVYFCASTPGHTYEQYFGPGTRLTVT.

The V call is TRBV30, the J call TRBJ2-7, with a tentative D call TRBD1 (6 bases). V lost 2 bases to trimming and J lost 3 bases, with 11 bases between them. There are 13 residues in the CDR3. Per the germline V gene, CDR1 is GTSNPN and CDR2 is SVGIG (reference sequence). DNA for the CDR3: TGTGCCTGGAGTCGCGCAGGGGTCTACGAGCAGTACTTC. This translates into CAWSRAGVYEQYF.

This chain links TRBV11-2 with TRBJ2-3; 7 positions match TRBD2. There are 15 residues in the CDR3. Germline CDR1 and CDR2: SGHAT and FQNNGV. J was trimmed by 2 bases and V by 3 bases; bases with no gene match: 5. The CDR3 spells CASSLRTSSTDTQYF. CDR3 DNA sequence: TGTGCCAGCAGCTTGAGGACTAGTTCCACAGATACGCAGTATTTT. Complete variable domain (other parts from reference TRBV11-2 and TRBJ2-3): EAGVAQSPRYKIIEKRQSVAFWCNPISGHATLYWYQQILGQGPKLLIQFQNNGVVDDSQLPKDRFSAERLKGVDSTLKIQPAKLEDSAVYLCASSLRTSSTDTQYFGPGTRLTVL.

The chain joins TRBV7-9 to TRBJ1-1; D gene unclear. With 5 bases removed from V and 6 bases from J, the gap between germline ends came to 13 bases. This CDR3 has 13 amino acids. The germline CDR1 and CDR2 sequences are SEHNR and FQNEAQ (reference sequence). The CDR3 DNA reads as TGTGCCAGCAGCACAGTGGGTGAGTCTGAAGCTTTCTTT. This encodes CASSTVGESEAFF.

The chain links TRBV4-1 to TRBJ2-1; 7 nucleotides match TRBD2. V lost 1 base, J lost 0 bases, and 6 bases stayed unmatched. Germline V gene lookup returns CDR1 MGHRA and CDR2 YSYEKL. The CDR3 loop spans 17 amino acids. The CDR3 loop reads CASSQGRLADSYNEQFF. DNA for the CDR3: TGCGCCAGCAGCCAAGGTCGCCTAGCGGACTCCTACAATGAGCAGTTCTTC.

The genes are TRBV4-1 and TRBJ1-1, with 8 positions matching TRBD1. The CDR3 is 18 residues long. V dropped 0 bases and J dropped 0; count of bases not matched to a gene: 9. Germline CDR1 MGHRA, CDR2 YSYEKL. CDR3 DNA: TGCGCCAGCAGCCAAGACCCGACAGGGGAGTTAATGAACACTGAAGCTTTCTTT. It is translated as CASSQDPTGELMNTEAFF.

V usage is TRBV4-2 and J usage is TRBJ2-7, with TRBD2 matching 9 bases. V was pared by 0 bases and J by 4 bases, with 4 bases of the junction left unmatched. CDR3 length: 15 amino acids. Looked up from germline, CDR1 is LGHNA and CDR2 is YNFKEQ. In DNA, the CDR3 is TGTGCCAGCAGCCAAGATGCCACTAGCGGGTACGAGCAGTACTTC. Translating it yields CASSQDATSGYEQYF.

The chain links TRBV4-1 to TRBJ1-1; no clear D. Germline values: CDR1 MGHRA, CDR2 YSYEKL. The length of the CDR3 is 11 residues. Trimming removed 2 bases at V and 5 bases at J, with 3 bases between. CDR3 residues: CASSQQTEAFF. DNA of the CDR3: TGCGCCAGCAGCCAACAAACTGAAGCTTTCTTT.

The genes are TRBV29-1 and TRBJ1-2; 8 positions match TRBD1. CDR1 and CDR2 from the germline V gene are SQVTM and ANQGSEA. This CDR3 comprises 15 residues. The ends lost 6 bases at V and 4 bases at J; junction bases unmatched: 13. The CDR3 loop reads CSVGIGQGSAYGYTF. The CDR3 region has the DNA TGCAGCGTAGGGATTGGACAGGGCTCGGCCTATGGCTACACCTTC.

The chain uses TRBV29-1 and TRBJ1-5; 10 bases match TRBD1. Germline CDR1 is SQVTM and CDR2 is ANQGSEA. This CDR3 spans 14 amino acids. J gave up 2 bases and V 6 bases, and 4 bases lay outside the gene matches. CDR3 in DNA: TGCAGCGTCACGACAGGGGGCCGCAATCAGCCCCAGCATTTT. Amino acid sequence: CSVTTGGRNQPQHF.